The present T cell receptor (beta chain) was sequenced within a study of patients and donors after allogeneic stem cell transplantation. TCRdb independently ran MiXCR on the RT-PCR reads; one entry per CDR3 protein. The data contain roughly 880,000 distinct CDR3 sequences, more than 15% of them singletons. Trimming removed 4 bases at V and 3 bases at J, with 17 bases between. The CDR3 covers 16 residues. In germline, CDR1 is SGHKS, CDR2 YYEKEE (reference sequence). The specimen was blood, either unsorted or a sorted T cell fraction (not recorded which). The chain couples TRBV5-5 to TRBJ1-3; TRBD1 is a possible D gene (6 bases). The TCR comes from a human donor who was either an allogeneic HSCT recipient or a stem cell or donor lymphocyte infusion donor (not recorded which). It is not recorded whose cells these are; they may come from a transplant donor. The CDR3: CASSHREGRGGNTIYF. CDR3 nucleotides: TGTGCCAGCAGCCACAGGGAGGGGCGAGGTGGAAACACCATATATTTT.